This T cell receptor (beta chain) was recovered during a study of shared clonotypes between healthy human individuals. The wider study: Per-donor plates numbered three CD4 naive, three CD4 memory, two CD8 naive and one CD8 memory.

Per the original data handling: Quality scores were absent from the junction-only immunoSEQ sequences, so filtering differed. Only in-frame clones appear in the TCRdb table, and some are missing; sequencing was by immunoSEQ multiplex PCR. Clone size and the V and J calls come from that table; the DNA yielded D and trimming. The sample includes some 2.1 million clones, 85% to 95% of them seen just once. V was clipped by 2 bases and J by 10 bases; unmatched bases: 14. Germline assignment: CDR1 GTSNPN and CDR2 SVGIG (reference sequence). The length of the CDR3 is 15 residues. Study-wide points: Among donors, sharing of clonotypes was expected to be affected by sequencing depth. Tissue TCR repertoires likely differ from these blood-only repertoires.

Points on this clone: Its antigen remains unknown.

This chain uses TRBV30 with TRBJ1-1, with TRBD1 identical over 9 bases. The clonotype originates from a young man in good health. Sequencing was performed on naive CD4+ T cells sorted from blood. The subset here: CD45RA+ positively selected. The CDR3 loop is CAWSQGTGISPGAFF. CDR3 coding DNA: TGTGCCTGGAGTCAGGGGACAGGGATCTCCCCGGGAGCTTTCTTT.